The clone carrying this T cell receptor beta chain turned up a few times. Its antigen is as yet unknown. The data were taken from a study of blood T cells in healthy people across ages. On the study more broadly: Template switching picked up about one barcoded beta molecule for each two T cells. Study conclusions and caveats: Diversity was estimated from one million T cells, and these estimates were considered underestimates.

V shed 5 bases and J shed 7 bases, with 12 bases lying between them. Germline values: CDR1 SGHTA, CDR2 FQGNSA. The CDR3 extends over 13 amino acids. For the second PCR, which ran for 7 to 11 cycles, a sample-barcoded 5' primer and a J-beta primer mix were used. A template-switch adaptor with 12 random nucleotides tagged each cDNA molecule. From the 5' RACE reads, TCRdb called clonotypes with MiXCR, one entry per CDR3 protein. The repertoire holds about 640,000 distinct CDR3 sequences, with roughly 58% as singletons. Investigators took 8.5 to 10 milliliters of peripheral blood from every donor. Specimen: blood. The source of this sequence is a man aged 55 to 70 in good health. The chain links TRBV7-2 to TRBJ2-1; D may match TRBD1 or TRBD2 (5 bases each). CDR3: CASSRPGRNEQFF. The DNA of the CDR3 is TGTGCCAGCAGCCGACCGGGACGGAATGAGCAGTTCTTC.